The 25 T cell receptor beta chains reported below all come from one sample, sequenced in a study of T cell repertoires in cytomegalovirus infection. TCRdb passed the reads through MiXCR, listing each CDR3 protein once. The repertoire has 630,000 or so distinct CDR3 sequences, about 24% of them found once; the top ten carry around 7.6%. Sequencing was done on a sample of CD8+ T cells from PBMCs. The receptors originated from a human donor in good health (CMV status not recorded). Some clones in this sample may be carry-over from other donors' samples.

This clonotype has only a few counts. The chain couples TRBV2 to TRBJ2-2; no clear D. The CDR3 contains 14 residues. Germline assignment: CDR1 SNHLY and CDR2 FYNNEI. V was shortened by 0 bases and J by 7 bases, with 9 bases between the two germline ends. CDR3 DNA: TGTGCCAGCAGTGAAGCCCTAGACGGCGGGGAGCTGTTTTTT. Translation gives CASSEALDGGELFF.

This clonotype came up many times. This chain joins TRBV6-6 and TRBJ1-2; no definite D call. From germline, CDR1 is MNHNY and CDR2 SVGAGI (reference sequence). This CDR3 is 14 amino acids long. The germline V and J ends were trimmed by 4 bases and 1 base, with 10 bases remaining between them. The CDR3 loop is CASSFGDGNYGYTF. The CDR3 nucleotides are TGTGCCAGCAGTTTTGGAGACGGTAACTATGGCTACACCTTC.

This clonotype was seen ten or more times. The chain links TRBV7-9 to TRBJ2-1; 9 bases agree with TRBD1. After removal of 4 bases from V and 6 bases from J, the junction contained 7 bases not matched to a gene. The CDR3 runs 15 residues. Germline V gene sequence: CDR1 SEHNR, CDR2 FQNEAQ (reference sequence). The chain's CDR3 is CASSSSTGGGNEQFF. CDR3 DNA sequence: TGTGCCAGCAGCTCTTCGACAGGGGGTGGCAATGAGCAGTTCTTC.

This CDR3 is CSADSLREDQETQYF. As DNA, the CDR3 is TGCAGTGCTGACTCTCTGCGGGAAGACCAAGAGACCCAGTACTTC. The chain combines TRBV20-1 with TRBJ2-5, with D possibly TRBD2 on 6 matching bases. V lost 5 bases and J lost 0, with 16 bases in between. The CDR3 length is 15 residues. Germline V gene sequence: CDR1 DFQATT, CDR2 SNEGSKA (reference sequence).

The V and J genes are TRBV14 and TRBJ1-4, with 11 bases fitting TRBD1. CDR1 is SGHDN and CDR2 is FVKESK in the germline V gene. The junction had 6 bases not matched to a gene; V was cut back by 4 bases and J by 2 bases. The CDR3 is made up of 17 amino acids. CDR3 protein: CASSPRDRGYTNEKLFF. The CDR3 nucleotides read TGTGCCAGCAGCCCTCGGGACAGGGGGTATACTAATGAAAAACTGTTTTTT.

At least ten counts were recorded for this clonotype. The chain employs TRBV7-2 and TRBJ2-1, with D uncertain. The germline V and J ends were trimmed by 5 bases and 2 bases, with 16 bases remaining between them. Germline V gene data show CDR1 as SGHTA and CDR2 as FQGNSA. The CDR3 consists of 16 residues. CDR3 in amino acids: CASSPRQATPYNEQFF. The DNA of the CDR3 is TGTGCCAGCAGCCCTCGTCAGGCAACCCCCTACAATGAGCAGTTCTTC.

This clonotype was seen only a few times. An end of the junction differs from the germline gene, which may be a read error. The chain joins TRBV6-6 to TRBJ2-1; 7 nucleotides agree with TRBD1. Germline lookup yields CDR1 MNHNY and CDR2 SVGAGI (reference sequence). The CDR3 extends over 16 amino acids. CDR3 in amino acids: CANSYSTQGINLKQFF. CDR3 DNA sequence: TGTGCCAACAGTTACTCGACACAGGGGATTAACCTCAAGCAGTTCTTC.

The chain recombines TRBV6-1 with TRBJ2-5; 9 bases are shared with TRBD2. The CDR3 is 16 amino acids. The trim removed 4 bases at V and 1 base at J, leaving 7 bases unmatched. Germline values: CDR1 MNHNS, CDR2 SASEGT. The CDR3 protein is CASSGEWTSAQETQYF. The CDR3 nucleotides read TGTGCCAGCAGTGGCGAATGGACTAGCGCCCAAGAGACCCAGTACTTC.

This clonotype has at least ten counts. The chain is built from TRBV7-2 and TRBJ1-4; unclear D gene. In germline, CDR1 is SGHTA, CDR2 FQGNSA. CDR3 length equals 17 residues. V lost 2 bases, J lost 1 base, and 14 bases lay in between. The CDR3 nucleotides are TGTGCCAGCAGCTTAAGCGTCAGACTGGGAACTAATGAAAAACTGTTTTTT. This translates into CASSLSVRLGTNEKLFF.

This clonotype was counted only a few times. The chain recombines TRBV20-1 with TRBJ2-3; D is unresolved. V was pared by 4 bases and J by 8 bases, with 25 bases between. Germline CDR1 and CDR2: DFQATT and SNEGSKA (reference sequence). The CDR3 loop spans 16 amino acids. Here the CDR3 reads CSATYTPGPVFGTQYF. The CDR3 DNA is TGCAGTGCTACATACACACCCGGGCCAGTCTTTGGTACGCAGTATTTT.

With respect to this clonotype: Its ends do not fully match the called genes, so a read error is possible. V and J are TRBV19 and TRBJ2-6; D gene uncertain. Per germline, CDR1 LNHDA and CDR2 SQIVND (reference sequence). The CDR3 runs to 14 residues. This CDR3 is CSSSPSSGANVLTF. In DNA form, the CDR3 reads TGTTCCAGTAGTCCGAGCTCTGGGGCCAACGTCCTGACTTTC. Drawing the rest from reference TRBV19 and TRBJ2-6, the complete variable domain is DGGITQSPKYLFRKEGQNVTLSCEQNLNHDAMYWYRQDPGQGLRLIYYSQIVNDFQKGDIAEGYSVSREKKESFPLTVTSAQKNPTAFYLCSSSPSSGANVLTFGAGSRLTVL.

This rearrangement joins TRBV29-1 to TRBJ2-1; TRBD1 matches 7 bases. The CDR3 totals 16 residues. After removal of 7 bases from V and 7 bases from J, the junction contained 19 bases not matched to a gene. Germline V gene lookup returns CDR1 SQVTM and CDR2 ANQGSEA. The CDR3 region has the DNA TGCAGCGAGACTGGGGGCGCAGGGGGTATAGGGAATGAGCAGTTCTTC. The encoded protein is CSETGGAGGIGNEQFF.

This clonotype was counted a few times. V usage is TRBV7-4 and J usage is TRBJ1-2; unclear D gene. Germline lookup yields CDR1 SGHVT and CDR2 SQSDAQ. Trimming left V 8 bases short and J 2 bases short, with 15 bases between. The CDR3 runs 14 residues. The CDR3 spells CASAQPGENYGYTF. Written as DNA, the CDR3 is TGTGCCAGCGCACAACCCGGGGAGAACTATGGCTACACCTTC.

Points on this clonotype: A read error may be the cause here, since a much bigger clone is one base away. J is TRBJ2-5 and V is TRBV28; D is perhaps TRBD1 (5 bases). The CDR3 is 13 residues long. From germline, CDR1 is MDHEN and CDR2 SYDVKM. Written as DNA, the CDR3 is TGTGCCGGCAGTACGACAGACCAAGAGACCCAGTACTTC. Protein sequence: CAGSTTDQETQYF.

This clonotype turned up a few times. One end of the junction fails to match germline, which may point to a read error. This chain uses TRBV7-6 with TRBJ2-7; 7 bases align to TRBD1. The CDR3 extends over 15 amino acids. CDR1 and CDR2 (germline): SGHVS, FNYEAQ. The CDR3 DNA reads as TGTGCTAGCAGCTTGGGCCCGGGACAGAGCAACGAGCAGTACTTC. It encodes CASSLGPGQSNEQYF.

The rearrangement links TRBV7-9 to TRBJ2-6; 10 bases fit TRBD1. The CDR3 consists of 18 residues. Germline CDR1 is SEHNR and CDR2 is FQNEAQ (reference sequence). V lost 3 bases, J lost 4 bases, and 9 bases stayed unmatched. CDR3 sequence: CASSLPGQGFAGANVLTF. The CDR3 DNA reads as TGTGCCAGCAGCTTGCCGGGACAGGGGTTCGCCGGGGCCAACGTCCTGACTTTC. Looking up the rest from reference TRBV7-9 and TRBJ2-6 gives the full variable domain: DTGVSQNPRHKITKRGQNVTFRCDPISEHNRLYWYRQTLGQGPEFLTYFQNEAQLEKSRLLSDRFSAERPKGSFSTLEIQRTEQGDSAMYLCASSLPGQGFAGANVLTFGAGSRLTVL.

Notes on this clonotype: Relative to the germline gene, one junction end is altered; a read error may explain this. This chain joins TRBV7-2 and TRBJ2-3; 8 bases align to TRBD2. The CDR3 sequence is 20 residues long. Germline CDR1 reads SGHTA; CDR2 reads FQGNSA. CDR3 residues: CANSFNGGLAGLISTDTQYF. In nucleotides, the CDR3 is TGTGCCAACAGCTTCAATGGAGGCCTAGCGGGTCTGATCAGCACAGATACGCAGTATTTT.

A few counts support this clonotype. The V and J genes are TRBV7-9 and TRBJ2-1; 7 bases are shared with TRBD1. V gave up 6 bases and J gave up 0 bases; unmatched junction bases: 14. Germline V gene sequence: CDR1 SEHNR, CDR2 FQNEAQ (reference sequence). This CDR3 has 18 residues. The DNA of the CDR3 is TGTGCCAGCAGGTCCGGCTACAGGGGAACTCGCTCCTACAATGAGCAGTTCTTC. It encodes CASRSGYRGTRSYNEQFF.

This clonotype was seen a few times. The chain recombines TRBV18 with TRBJ2-1; weak D call: TRBD1 (6 bases). Deletions cut 0 bases from V and 8 bases from J, with 8 bases between. The CDR3 contains 13 residues. Germline V gene sequence: CDR1 KGHSH, CDR2 LQKENI. CDR3 loop: CASSPPAGDEQFF. The CDR3 DNA reads TGTGCCAGCTCACCACCGGCAGGGGATGAGCAGTTCTTC.

This chain joins TRBV5-6 and TRBJ2-2; D gene ambiguous. The germline CDR1 and CDR2 sequences are SGHDT and YYEEEE. The CDR3 loop spans 14 amino acids. Trimming removed 2 bases from V and 2 bases from J, with 7 bases in between. This CDR3 reads CASSFIHNTGELFF. The CDR3 DNA reads as TGTGCCAGCAGCTTTATACATAACACCGGGGAGCTGTTTTTT.

This sequence joins TRBV6-5 and TRBJ1-1; D unclear. Trimming stripped 8 bases from V and 0 bases from J, with 4 bases between. Germline V gene lookup returns CDR1 MNHEY and CDR2 SVGAGI. The CDR3 runs to 11 residues. The CDR3 DNA follows: TGTGCCAGCTTCCTGAACACTGAAGCTTTCTTT. Amino acids: CASFLNTEAFF.

This clonotype was detected only a few times. The chain recombines TRBV4-2 with TRBJ2-7; perhaps TRBD1 as D (6 bases). With 3 bases removed from V and 7 bases from J, the gap between germline ends came to 19 bases. This CDR3 contains 15 residues. Germline-derived CDR1 and CDR2 are LGHNA and YNFKEQ. The chain's CDR3 is CASSQTGLDRYEQYF. In DNA, the CDR3 is TGTGCCAGCAGCCAGACAGGACTTGACCGTTATGAGCAGTACTTC.

This clonotype appeared many times. The chain has TRBV7-2 and TRBJ2-3; D is possibly TRBD2 (5 bases). CDR3 size: 15 residues. CDR1 is SGHTA, CDR2 FQGNSA, per germline. Trimming cost V 1 base and J 2 bases, with 10 bases left between them. The CDR3 reads CASSLGGAYTDTQYF. The CDR3 nucleotides are TGTGCCAGCAGCTTAGGGGGAGCGTACACAGATACGCAGTATTTT.

This clonotype appeared a few times. The chain uses TRBV7-6 and TRBJ2-7; D possibly matches TRBD1 or TRBD2 (5 bases each). The V and J ends lost 2 bases and 0 bases respectively, with 20 bases between them. The germline V gene has CDR1 SGHVS and CDR2 FNYEAQ. This CDR3 has 18 residues. This CDR3 is CASSLNGGAKGFSYEQYF. CDR3 sequence (DNA): TGTGCCAGCAGCTTAAATGGGGGAGCTAAGGGGTTCTCCTACGAGCAGTACTTC.

The gene calls are TRBV24-1 and TRBJ2-1; D gene uncertain. Trimming removed 3 bases at V and 8 bases at J, with 7 bases between. The CDR3 has 12 amino acids. Germline V gene data show CDR1 as KGHDR and CDR2 as SFDVKD. CDR3 residues: CATSDEKDEQFF. CDR3 nucleotides: TGTGCCACCAGTGATGAAAAGGATGAGCAGTTCTTC.